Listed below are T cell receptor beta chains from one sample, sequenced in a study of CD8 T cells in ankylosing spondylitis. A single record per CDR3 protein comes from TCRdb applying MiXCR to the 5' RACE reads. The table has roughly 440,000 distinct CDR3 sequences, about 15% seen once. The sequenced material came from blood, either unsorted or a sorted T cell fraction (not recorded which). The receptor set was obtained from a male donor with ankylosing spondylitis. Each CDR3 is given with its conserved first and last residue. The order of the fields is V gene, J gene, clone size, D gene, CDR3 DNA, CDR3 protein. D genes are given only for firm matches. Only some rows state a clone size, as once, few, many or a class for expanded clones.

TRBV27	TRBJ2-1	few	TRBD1	TGTGCCAGCAGTTTACAGGGGACAGGGGGCTACAATGAGCAGTTCTTC	CASSLQGTGGYNEQFF
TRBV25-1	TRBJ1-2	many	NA	TGTGCCAGCAGTGATCACGCGGGGACGTATGGCTACACCTTC	CASSDHAGTYGYTF
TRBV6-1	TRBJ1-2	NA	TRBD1	TGTGCCAGCACCCCGAAGGAGGGGGCTGGCTACACCTTC	CASTPKEGAGYTF
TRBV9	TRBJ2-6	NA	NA	TGTGCCAGCAGCAGGATAGCTGGGGCCAACGTCCTGACTTTC	CASSRIAGANVLTF
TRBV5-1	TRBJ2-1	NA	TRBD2	TGCGCCAGCAGTGGGCGGAGCGGGACCTACAATGAGCAGTTCTTC	CASSGRSGTYNEQFF
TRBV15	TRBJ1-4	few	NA	TGTGCCACCATCCCAGGGGCCGGGAATGAAAAACTGTTTTTT	CATIPGAGNEKLFF
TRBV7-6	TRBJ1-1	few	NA	TGTGCCAGCAGCCCCTGGGGGGCCCTTTCTTTAACTGAAGCTTTCTTT	CASSPWGALSLTEAFF
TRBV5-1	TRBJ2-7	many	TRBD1	TGCGCCAGCAGCCCACAGGGGCCCAACTACGAGCAGTACTTC	CASSPQGPNYEQYF
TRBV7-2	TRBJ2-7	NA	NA	TGTGCCAGCAGTCAAACAACCCACGAGCAGTACTTC	CASSQTTHEQYF
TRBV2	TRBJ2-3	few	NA	TGTGCCAGCACCCGAAGGGCGAGAGCTGACACAGATACGCAGTATTTT	CASTRRARADTDTQYF
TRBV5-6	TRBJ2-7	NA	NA	TGTGCCAGCAGCTTGGATGGGGGGCTCTACGAGCAGTACTTC	CASSLDGGLYEQYF
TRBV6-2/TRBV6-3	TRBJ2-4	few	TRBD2	TGTGCCAGCAGTTACCCTAGCGGGAGTCCCAAAAACATTCAGTACTTC	CASSYPSGSPKNIQYF
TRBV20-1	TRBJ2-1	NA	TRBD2	TGCAGTGCCCCCAAAGCGGCGGGAGGGGATAATGAGCAGTTCTTC	CSAPKAAGGDNEQFF
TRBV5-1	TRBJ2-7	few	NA	TGCGCCAGCAGCTCGATGACTAGTGGTGACTACGAGCAGTACTTC	CASSSMTSGDYEQYF
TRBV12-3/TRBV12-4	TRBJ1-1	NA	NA	TGTGCCAGCAGTTATGGGGAGGGCACTGAAGCTTTCTTT	CASSYGEGTEAFF
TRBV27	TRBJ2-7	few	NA	TGTGCCAGCAGAAAACAGTACTCCTACGAGCAGTACTTC	CASRKQYSYEQYF
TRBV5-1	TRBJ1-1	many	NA	TGCGCCAGCAGCTCGCAGGGAGGGAACACTGAAGCTTTCTTT	CASSSQGGNTEAFF
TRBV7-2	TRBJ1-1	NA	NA	TGTGCCAGCAGCGCTTCCCGGGTATCTGAAGCTTTCTTT	CASSASRVSEAFF
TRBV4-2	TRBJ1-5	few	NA	TGTGCCAGCCGAGAGGAAGGGGGCAATCAGCCCCAGCATTTT	CASREEGGNQPQHF
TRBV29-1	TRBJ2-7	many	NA	TGCAGCGTGTGGGACACCGGGAAAACCTACGAGCAGTACTTC	CSVWDTGKTYEQYF
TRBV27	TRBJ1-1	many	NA	TGTGCCAGCAGTTCCCGGGACGCGGCTTTCTTT	CASSSRDAAFF
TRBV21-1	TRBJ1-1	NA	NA	TGTGCCAGCGCCCCGGGATCATTGAACACTGAAGCTTTCTTT	CASAPGSLNTEAFF
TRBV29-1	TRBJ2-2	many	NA	TGCAGCGTCTCCAAGGGGTTTCCCGGGGAGCTGTTTTTT	CSVSKGFPGELFF
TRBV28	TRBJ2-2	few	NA	TGTGCCAGCAGTTTCGCACATTTGAACACCGGGGAGCTGTTTTTT	CASSFAHLNTGELFF
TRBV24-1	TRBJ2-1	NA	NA	TGTGCCACCAGTGATTCGAACTTTAAAAGGCCCTCCTTC	CATSDSNFKRPSF
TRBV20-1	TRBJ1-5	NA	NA	TGCAGTGCTAGTCGGGAGAGCAATCAGCCCCAGCATTTT	CSASRESNQPQHF
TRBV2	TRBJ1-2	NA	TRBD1	TGTGCCAGCAACCCCACGACAGGGAGGTCTAACTATGGCTACACCTTC	CASNPTTGRSNYGYTF
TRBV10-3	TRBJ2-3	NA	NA	TGTGCCATCAGTGAGTCAGGCAGAAACGCAGATACGCAGTATTTT	CAISESGRNADTQYF
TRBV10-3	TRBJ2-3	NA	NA	TGTGCCATCAGTAACCCCGGGACCACAGATACGCAGTATTTT	CAISNPGTTDTQYF
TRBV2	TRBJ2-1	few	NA	TGTGCCAGCAGTGAAAGACTCTACAATGAGCAGTTCTTC	CASSERLYNEQFF
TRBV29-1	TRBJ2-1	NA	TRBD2	TGCAGCGTACTCGCGGGGGGGCCCTACAATGAGCAGTTCTTC	CSVLAGGPYNEQFF
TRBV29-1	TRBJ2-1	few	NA	TGCAGCGTAGGGACCGTGGACGAGCAGTTCTTC	CSVGTVDEQFF
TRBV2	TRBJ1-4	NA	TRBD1	TGTGCCAGCAGCCGAACAGGGGCACGGGATCTCTCAACTAATGAAAAACTGTTTTTT	CASSRTGARDLSTNEKLFF
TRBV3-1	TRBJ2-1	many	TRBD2	TGTGCCAGCAGCCAAGATGGGTGGACTAGCGGATTCAATGAGCAGTTCTTC	CASSQDGWTSGFNEQFF
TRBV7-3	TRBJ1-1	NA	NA	TGTGCCAGCAGCTTAACCGCAGAGGGAAGCACTGAAGCTTTCTTT	CASSLTAEGSTEAFF
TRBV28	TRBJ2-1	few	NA	TGTGCCAGCAGGGGTTCAGGCCCGAGTGGGAATGAGCAGTTCTTC	CASRGSGPSGNEQFF
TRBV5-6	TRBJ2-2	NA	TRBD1	TGTGCCAGCAGCATAAGACAGGGATCTTCGAACACCGGGGAGCTGTTTTTT	CASSIRQGSSNTGELFF
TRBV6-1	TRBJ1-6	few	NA	TGTGCCAGCAGTCGTAGACAGGACACATTGAGCTCCTATAATTCACCCCTCCACTTT	CASSRRQDTLSSYNSPLHF
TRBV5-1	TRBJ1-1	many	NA	TGCGCCAGCAGCTTGGGACAGTCAGCTTTCTTT	CASSLGQSAFF
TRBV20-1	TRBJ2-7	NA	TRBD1	TGCAGTGCTAGACCCCCGGGACAGGGGGGAAGTGGCTACGAGCAGTACTTC	CSARPPGQGGSGYEQYF
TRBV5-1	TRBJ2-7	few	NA	TGCGCCAGCAGCTTACAGGAACAGTACGAGCAGTACTTC	CASSLQEQYEQYF
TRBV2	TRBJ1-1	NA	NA	TGTGCCAGCAGTGAAGACAGGGCCTACACTGAAGCTTTCTTT	CASSEDRAYTEAFF
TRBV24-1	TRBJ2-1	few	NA	TGTGCCACCAGTGATCGGGGTTTTGGCTCCTACAATGAGCAGTTCTTC	CATSDRGFGSYNEQFF
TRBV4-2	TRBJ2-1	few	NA	TGTGCCAGCAGCCAGGGGGGACTCTTACGACGGGATGAGCAGTTCTTC	CASSQGGLLRRDEQFF
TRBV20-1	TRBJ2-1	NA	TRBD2	TGCAGTGCTAGAGATCCCAGGACTAGCGGGAGGGCCCGAGAGCAGTTCTTC	CSARDPRTSGRAREQFF